Described below is a single TCR beta chain sequence and its context. Germline V lookup: CDR1 MNHEY, CDR2 SMNVEV (reference sequence). After removal of 5 bases from V and 6 bases from J, the junction contained 12 bases not matched to a gene. This CDR3 has 16 amino acids. The data stem from a study of control samples from healthy donors and cancer patients. Some clones are missing from TCRdb's copy, which holds only in-frame ones; the method was immunoSEQ multiplex PCR. The data show 80,000 to 100,000 clones, just under 95% seen once. The sample was blood. The V and J genes are TRBV27 and TRBJ1-1, with TRBD1 matching over 10 bases. This receptor was identified in a human donor in good health. The donor label of this sample is uncertain. This CDR3 is CASSATGGAWYPEAFF. CDR3 bases: TGTGCCAGCAGTGCGACAGGGGGCGCTTGGTACCCTGAAGCTTTCTTT.